This entry is about one TCR beta chain. The data stem from a study of blood T cell repertoires in COVID-19. Study details: Samples representing acute and convalescent COVID-19 were sourced from the United States, Italy and Spain. PBMCs, B-cell-depleted T cells, or T cells were the source of the cDNA or gDNA that made up the material.

Study processing details: Reference gene primer amplification in the assay estimated nucleated cell counts. Clones were read by immunoSEQ multiplex PCR, and TCRdb kept only the in-frame ones, dropping some. V and J calls and clone size are copied from that table; D and trimming were computed from the DNA. The repertoire consists of about 140,000 clones, with over 75% occurring once and the leading ten covering roughly 2.9%. The germline CDR1 and CDR2 sequences are SGHTA and FQGNSA. This CDR3 spans 13 amino acids. V was cut by 4 bases and J by 5 bases, with 9 bases left in between. This TCR came from a man between 45 and 60 years old with acute or convalescent COVID-19. The V gene is TRBV7-2, the J gene TRBJ2-1, with TRBD1 as a possible D gene (6 bases). The sequenced sample consisted of peripheral blood. CDR3 protein: CASSYRVHNEQFF. The CDR3 DNA is TGTGCCAGCAGCTACAGGGTTCACAATGAGCAGTTCTTC.